The subject of this entry is one T cell receptor (beta chain). The antigen remains unidentified. The sample is drawn from a study of shared clonotypes between healthy human individuals. On the study more broadly: Per donor, CD8 memory used one plate, CD8 naive used two, CD4 memory used three and CD4 naive used three.

Sequencing used immunoSEQ multiplex PCR; TCRdb keeps in-frame clones, though not all of them. The sample records some 1 million clones, around 76% being singletons. There were only Caucasian adults among the donors, and all lived in Nashville, Tennessee. Trimming shortened V by 4 bases and J by 5 bases, and 15 bases separated the two germline ends. The CDR3 runs 14 residues. Germline V lookup: CDR1 SGHRS, CDR2 YFSETQ. Study-wide points: Despite large depth, rarefaction showed incomplete sorted-subset sequencing.

The sequence derives from a young man in good health. The sequenced material came from memory CD4+ T cells sorted from blood. Subset specified: CD45RA-negative fraction. The chain is built from TRBV5-1 and TRBJ1-2; D might be TRBD1 (6 bases). The CDR3 nucleotides are TGCGCCAGCAGCCCGGACAGCGCGGGATATGGCTACACCTTC. Protein product: CASSPDSAGYGYTF.